This is a list of T cell receptor beta chains from one sample in a study of blood T cell repertoires in COVID-19. Assay: immunoSEQ multiplex PCR; the TCRdb copy retains only in-frame clones and omits some. The profile shows around 250,000 clones, roughly nine tenths of them singletons. Sequenced input: peripheral blood. The receptors shown here come from a woman between 40 and 50 years old who had recovered from COVID-19. Both conserved end residues are trimmed from each CDR3.

CDR3 protein,V gene,J gene
AKGKQGAGELF,TRBV2,TRBJ2-2
ASSGDREVRDEQY,TRBV25-1,TRBJ2-7
ASSSRPGGKNLRRNTIY,TRBV5-1,TRBJ1-3
ASSLTGSSTDTQY,TRBV7-9,TRBJ2-3
ASSLTGPGQSDEQY,TRBV7-9,TRBJ2-7
ATSDFYGELF,TRBV24-1,TRBJ2-2
ASSLSYPQQPQH,TRBV27,TRBJ1-5
ASSQDPASGTNTGELF,TRBV4-1,TRBJ2-2
ASSLAQAGHNSPLH,TRBV7-2,TRBJ1-6
ASSLRLAGTDTQY,TRBV14,TRBJ2-3
ASSHQGANIQY,TRBV4-1,TRBJ2-4
ASNMNTEAF,TRBV28,TRBJ1-1
ASSLAGLAGDYEQY,TRBV5-1,TRBJ2-7
ASSLEAGGIFRAF,TRBV27,TRBJ1-1
ASSYLGGYGLETQY,TRBV6-5,TRBJ2-5
ASRKGLAGRRTDTQY,TRBV4-1,TRBJ2-3
ASTFRQGASYEQY,TRBV6-5,TRBJ2-7
ASSGRLAGANEQF,TRBV9,TRBJ2-1
ASSSPGVGEQTYNEQF,TRBV28,TRBJ2-1
ATSIPRGAPYNEQF,TRBV15,TRBJ2-1
ASRGGAKGTEAF,TRBV28,TRBJ1-1
ASSITGSRVLGELF,TRBV19,TRBJ2-2
ASSQDGSNQPQH,TRBV3-1/TRBV3-2,TRBJ1-5
ASSLAGVYGYT,TRBV28,TRBJ1-2
ASSPNPPGGYTGELF,TRBV9,TRBJ2-2
ASSFRGNTEAF,TRBV12-3/TRBV12-4,TRBJ1-1
ASRLGAGELF,TRBV10-2,TRBJ2-2
ASSYWGLANYEQY,TRBV6-6,TRBJ2-7
ASSLDSTYYGYT,TRBV27,TRBJ1-2
ASSQDRGRGTEAF,TRBV4-1,TRBJ1-1
ASSRIAGLLASKTDTQY,TRBV7-9,TRBJ2-3
ASTPQAPTGHYGYT,TRBV28,TRBJ1-2
ASSRLVSYNEQF,TRBV19,TRBJ2-1
ASSSAGLADYNEQF,TRBV27,TRBJ2-1
ASSLEAGASTEQF,TRBV7-8,TRBJ2-1
AITGQNMDEQF,TRBV10-3,TRBJ2-1
ASSLSGEGLNEQF,TRBV11-3,TRBJ2-1
ASSFWAGANTGELF,TRBV28,TRBJ2-2
ASSPQGGGNIQY,TRBV9,TRBJ2-4
ASSWAYYEQY,TRBV2,TRBJ2-7
ASSLLGAPRWNEQF,TRBV28,TRBJ2-1
ASSQVGDRGRGYT,TRBV4-1,TRBJ1-2
ASTEDRGEGYT,TRBV6-5,TRBJ1-2
ASSESPGGRTYEQY,TRBV2,TRBJ2-7
ATSDLLAGGDTGELF,TRBV24-1,TRBJ2-2
ASSLSGGGQGWQPQH,TRBV5-5,TRBJ1-5
AWSETNNEKLF,TRBV30,TRBJ1-4
ASSPKAPGQLTKYEQY,TRBV7-9,TRBJ2-7
ASSRNRGTEAF,TRBV3-1/TRBV3-2,TRBJ1-1
ASSSPRDTYEQY,TRBV11-3,TRBJ2-7
ASSDTLAGRNEQF,TRBV2,TRBJ2-1
ASSIGGYNEQF,TRBV19,TRBJ2-1
ATSDPGGVLEELF,TRBV24-1,TRBJ2-2
AWDRKGLAGGEQY,TRBV30,TRBJ2-7